This passage covers 3 T cell receptor beta chains from one sample sequenced in a study of blood T cells in healthy people across ages. A second PCR of roughly 7 to 11 cycles used a sample-barcoded 5' primer and a J-beta primer mix. Each CDR3 protein gets one entry after TCRdb re-called the 5' RACE reads with MiXCR. The sample includes some 920,000 distinct CDR3 sequences, roughly half seen only once; the top ten take 20% to 25%. Sample: blood. The source of these receptors is an older woman in good health.

This clonotype was seen at least ten times. The chain combines TRBV7-2 with TRBJ2-5; 10 nucleotides agree with TRBD1. Germline lookup yields CDR1 SGHTA and CDR2 FQGNSA. The CDR3 has 13 amino acids. V lost 5 bases to trimming and J lost 4 bases; unmatched junction nucleotides: 1. The CDR3 region has the DNA TGTGCCAGCAGCCGGGACAGGGGAGAGACCCAGTACTTC. This gives the protein CASSRDRGETQYF.

CDR3 protein: CASRQVEGGFGKNIQYF. In nucleotides, the CDR3 is TGTGCCAGCAGGCAAGTCGAGGGTGGATTTGGCAAAAACATTCAGTACTTC. The chain has TRBV2 and TRBJ2-4; maybe TRBD2 (5 bases). The germline CDR1 and CDR2 sequences are SNHLY and FYNNEI. The CDR3 covers 17 residues. With 6 bases removed from V and 3 bases from J, the gap between germline ends came to 21 bases.

Details on this clonotype: A much larger clone is a single base away; this may be a read error. The chain links TRBV7-2 to TRBJ1-4, with D possibly TRBD1 on 5 matching bases. The V gene's germline CDR1 is SGHTA and CDR2 FQGNSA. There are 14 residues in the CDR3. Trimming cost V 5 bases and J 4 bases, with 11 bases left between them. The CDR3 loop reads CASSRVGLNEKLFF. DNA for the CDR3: TGTGCCAGCAGCCGGGTGGGACTTAATGAAAAACTGTTTTTT.